This T cell receptor (beta chain) derives from a study of response to subunit inactivated influenza vaccine. CDR3 length: 14 amino acids. Trimming left V 7 bases short and J 0 bases short, with 9 bases between. From the RT-PCR reads, TCRdb called clonotypes with MiXCR, one entry per CDR3 protein. The sample includes 500,000 or so distinct CDR3 sequences, 16% of them seen just once. This clonotype showed up just a few times. This chain links TRBV12-3 or TRBV12-4 with TRBJ2-2; D gene ambiguous. The material sequenced was CD4+ T cells sorted from PBMCs, taken approximately 25 months after vaccination. This sequence originates from a man aged 45-69 years who received an inactivated influenza vaccine. The CDR3 DNA follows: TGTGCCAGCACCTGGGCCTCGAACACCGGGGAGCTGTTTTTT. It encodes CASTWASNTGELFF.